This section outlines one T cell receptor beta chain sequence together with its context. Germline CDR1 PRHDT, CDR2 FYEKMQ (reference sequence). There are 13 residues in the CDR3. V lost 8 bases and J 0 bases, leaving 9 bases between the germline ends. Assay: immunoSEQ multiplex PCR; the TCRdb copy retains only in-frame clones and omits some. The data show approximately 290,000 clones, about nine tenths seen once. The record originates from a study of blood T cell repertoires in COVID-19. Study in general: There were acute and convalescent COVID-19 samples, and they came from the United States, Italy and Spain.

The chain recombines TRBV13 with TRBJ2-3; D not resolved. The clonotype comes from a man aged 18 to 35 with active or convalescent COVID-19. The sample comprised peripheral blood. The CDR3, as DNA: TGTGCCAGCGGAGAGGAAAGCACAGATACGCAGTATTTT. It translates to CASGEESTDTQYF.